Presented here are 20 T cell receptor beta chains from one specimen sequenced in a study of T cells in Graves' hyperthyroidism and ophthalmopathy. RNA transcripts provided the source from which TCR beta CDR3 regions were amplified. First-round RT-PCR of the TCR CDR3 relied on the HTBI primer set. MiXCR was run by TCRdb on the multiplex PCR reads, yielding one entry per CDR3 protein. The table has about 360,000 distinct CDR3 sequences, approximately 13% seen once. Sequenced sample: blood. These receptors were obtained from a young woman with Graves' hyperthyroidism.

This clonotype was found many times. This chain links TRBV3-1 with TRBJ2-3; D may be TRBD1 (6 bases). Per germline, CDR1 LGHDT and CDR2 YNNKEL (reference sequence). The CDR3 totals 14 residues. V was clipped by 7 bases and J by 5 bases, with 16 bases between them. The CDR3 sequence: CASTQQGNEDTQYF. CDR3 nucleotide sequence: TGTGCCAGCACACAACAGGGTAATGAAGATACGCAGTATTTT.

This clonotype has ten or more counts. The rearrangement joins TRBV20-1 to TRBJ2-1; D is uncertain. Trimming removed 0 bases at V and 0 bases at J, with 9 bases between. CDR3 length: 15 amino acids. Germline CDR1 is DFQATT and CDR2 is SNEGSKA (reference sequence). The CDR3 DNA follows: TGCAGTGCTAGAGATCGTCAGAGCTCCTACAATGAGCAGTTCTTC. Amino acid sequence: CSARDRQSSYNEQFF.

This clonotype was detected many times. The J gene is TRBJ1-3, the V gene TRBV12-3 or TRBV12-4; D uncertain. The germline V and J ends were trimmed by 8 bases and 4 bases, with 9 bases remaining between them. The CDR3 is 12 amino acids. CDR3 residues: CASVAGGNTIYF. DNA of the CDR3: TGTGCCAGCGTCGCTGGCGGAAACACCATATATTTT.

This clonotype was seen a few times. The V and J genes are TRBV18 and TRBJ2-7; 8 positions agree with TRBD2. There are 16 residues in the CDR3. J lost 4 bases, V lost 2 bases, and 10 bases had no gene match. Germline loops: CDR1 KGHSH, CDR2 LQKENI. CDR3 in DNA: TGTGCCAGCTCACCAGCCCCCGGGACTAGTCGTTACGAGCAGTACTTC. Amino acid sequence: CASSPAPGTSRYEQYF.

In this sample, this clonotype turned up many times. The rearrangement joins TRBV3-1 to TRBJ2-1, with no clear D. The CDR3 sequence is 14 residues long. Germline CDR1 LGHDT, CDR2 YNNKEL (reference sequence). V lost 1 base and J 9 bases, leaving 13 bases between the germline ends. CDR3 region: CASSQVASDAEQFF. The CDR3 bases are TGTGCCAGCAGCCAAGTAGCCAGTGACGCTGAGCAGTTCTTC.

This chain links TRBV13 with TRBJ2-7; 8 bases are a match to TRBD2. V shed 5 bases and J 3 bases; nucleotides not matched to a gene: 12. Germline-derived CDR1 and CDR2 are PRHDT and FYEKMQ (reference sequence). The CDR3 sequence is 16 residues long. The CDR3 reads CASSTGMPGLVYEQYF. The DNA for the CDR3 is TGTGCCAGCAGCACCGGGATGCCGGGACTAGTCTACGAGCAGTACTTC.

Ten or more counts support this clonotype. The rearrangement uses TRBV20-1 and TRBJ2-1, with a possible D match to TRBD1 (6 bases). V lost 5 bases to trimming and J lost 6 bases, with 17 bases between them. CDR3 length: 14 residues. Germline V gives CDR1 DFQATT, CDR2 SNEGSKA (reference sequence). Written as DNA, the CDR3 is TGCAGTGCTGTACAGGGTGTAATGAGCAATGAGCAGTTCTTC. It codes for CSAVQGVMSNEQFF.

This clonotype was seen repeatedly, ten times or more. The genes are TRBV20-1 and TRBJ1-5, with D hard to call. Germline V gene data show CDR1 as DFQATT and CDR2 as SNEGSKA (reference sequence). With 5 bases removed from V and 0 bases from J, the gap between germline ends came to 11 bases. This CDR3 has 14 amino acids. For the CDR3, the DNA is TGCAGTGCTGAGAACAGATATAGCAATCAGCCCCAGCATTTT. It is translated as CSAENRYSNQPQHF.

At least ten counts were recorded for this clonotype. The J gene is TRBJ1-5, the V gene TRBV3-1; D is unclear. Trimming took 3 bases from V and 6 from J, leaving 15 bases between them. This CDR3 spans 15 amino acids. The germline CDR1 and CDR2 sequences are LGHDT and YNNKEL (reference sequence). The CDR3 region has the DNA TGTGCCAGCAGCCAGGGGTCAGACACAAGTCAGCCCCAGCATTTT. Its protein is CASSQGSDTSQPQHF.

This sequence joins TRBV6-2 or TRBV6-3 and TRBJ1-1, with 7 positions matching TRBD1. CDR3 length: 13 residues. CDR1 and CDR2 from the germline V gene are MNHEY and SVGEGT. V lost 0 bases, J lost 11 bases, and 6 bases stayed unmatched. CDR3 amino acids: CASSYSVGGNAFF. In DNA, the CDR3 is TGTGCCAGCAGTTACTCAGTAGGGGGCAATGCTTTCTTT.

This clonotype was counted many times. This chain joins TRBV3-1 and TRBJ2-2; TRBD1 aligns across 7 bases. Trimming cost V 5 bases and J 2 bases; bases outside gene matches: 8. Germline lookup yields CDR1 LGHDT and CDR2 YNNKEL (reference sequence). The CDR3 runs 16 residues. The CDR3: CASSWDSYVNTGELFF. CDR3 DNA: TGTGCCAGCAGCTGGGACAGCTACGTCAACACCGGGGAGCTGTTTTTT.

The rearrangement links TRBV5-8 to TRBJ2-7; D may be TRBD1 or TRBD2 (6 bases each). V shed 9 bases and J shed 5 bases, with 21 bases lying between them. The CDR3 is 14 residues long. Germline CDR1 is SGHTS and CDR2 is YDEGEE. The CDR3 nucleotides read TGTGCCAACACCCGAGGGGGGCCACAGGACGAGCAGTACTTC. Encoded protein: CANTRGGPQDEQYF.

The chain has TRBV5-4 and TRBJ2-7; 12 bases match TRBD2. The CDR3 totals 15 residues. The germline gives CDR1 SGHNT, CDR2 YYREEE (reference sequence). Trimming removed 6 bases from V and 1 base from J; junction bases left unmatched: 5. The CDR3 spells CASTWGLAGSYEQYF. Here the CDR3 DNA reads TGTGCCAGCACCTGGGGACTAGCGGGTTCCTACGAGCAGTACTTC.

The chain recombines TRBV15 with TRBJ2-7; D is undetermined. Trimming took 0 bases from V and 5 from J, leaving 14 bases between them. The CDR3 runs to 15 residues. In germline, CDR1 is LNHNV, CDR2 YYDKDF (reference sequence). CDR3 residues: CATSRDRASSHEQYF. The CDR3 DNA sequence: TGTGCCACCAGCAGAGATAGGGCCAGCAGCCACGAGCAGTACTTC.

This clonotype was observed at least ten times. This rearrangement joins TRBV28 to TRBJ2-7; no firm D call. The CDR3 totals 13 residues. The germline CDR1 and CDR2 sequences are MDHEN and SYDVKM. Trimming cost V 6 bases and J 4 bases, with 13 bases left between them. DNA of the CDR3: TGTGCCAGCAGAACACCGGATGCGTACGAGCAGTACTTC. This translates into CASRTPDAYEQYF.

This clonotype has ten or more counts. The gene calls are TRBV20-1 and TRBJ2-7; maybe TRBD1 (5 bases). The CDR3 is 13 amino acids. Trimming took 3 bases from V and 0 from J, leaving 9 bases between them. In germline, CDR1 is DFQATT, CDR2 SNEGSKA (reference sequence). CDR3 in DNA: TGCAGTGCTAGGGGGCGGAACTCCTACGAGCAGTACTTC. Protein product: CSARGRNSYEQYF.

The chain links TRBV6-7 to TRBJ2-2; the match to TRBD1 covers 9 bases. TRBV6-7 is assigned to the ORF class and has an uncertain function. V lost 5 bases, J lost 6 bases, and 10 bases stayed unmatched. This CDR3 has 16 residues. CDR3 loop: CASSNRDRETSGELFF. The CDR3 DNA is TGTGCCAGCAGTAACCGGGACAGGGAAACCTCCGGGGAGCTGTTTTTT.

This clonotype was seen repeatedly, ten times or more. This sequence joins TRBV19 and TRBJ2-1; TRBD1 agrees at 11 bases. V lost 5 bases, J lost 6 bases, and 3 bases stayed unmatched. The CDR3 runs 14 residues. The germline V gene has CDR1 LNHDA and CDR2 SQIVND (reference sequence). Written as DNA, the CDR3 is TGTGCCAGTAGTGGGACAGGGGGTCGCAATGAGCAGTTCTTC. Translation: CASSGTGGRNEQFF.

V usage is TRBV6-1 and J usage is TRBJ2-2; TRBD2 agrees at 8 bases. The CDR3 runs to 15 residues. V gave up 4 bases and J gave up 3 bases; unmatched junction bases: 4. The germline gives CDR1 MNHNS, CDR2 SASEGT. CDR3 nucleotide sequence: TGTGCCAGCAGTGTTGAAGCGGGGGACACCGGGGAGCTGTTTTTT. Translation gives CASSVEAGDTGELFF.

This clonotype was observed at least ten times. The rearrangement links TRBV20-1 to TRBJ2-5; 10 bases are shared with TRBD1. The CDR3 has 16 amino acids. The germline gives CDR1 DFQATT, CDR2 SNEGSKA (reference sequence). The ends lost 0 bases at V and 5 bases at J; junction bases unmatched: 9. The CDR3 spells CSARDLEGQGRETQYF. The CDR3 coding sequence is TGCAGTGCTAGAGATCTAGAGGGACAGGGGAGGGAGACCCAGTACTTC.